This T cell receptor (beta chain) stems from a study of metastatic and nonmetastatic thyroid tumors. Study details: Comparison of repertoires was carried out across blood and tumor or nodule tissue from malignant and benign thyroid patients.

The germline V gene has CDR1 SGHDT and CDR2 YYEEEE. V was trimmed by 0 bases and J by 6 bases, leaving 9 bases between them. CDR3 length equals 14 residues. Whole-study results and caveats: Patients with malignant thyroid tumors reportedly had significantly higher TCR beta diversity than those with benign nodules, in blood and tumor.

As regards this clone: Its cognate antigen is unknown.

TCRdb recomputed clones from the PCR reads via MiXCR. The table shows roughly 93,000 clones, with about 13% occurring only once. Thyroid surgery was preceded by no treatment in any patient. The sequence was collected from a female donor with papillary thyroid cancer or a benign thyroid nodule (not recorded which). Some clones in this sample may be carry-over from other donors' samples. The chain is built from TRBV5-6 and TRBJ2-2; perhaps D is TRBD1 or TRBD2 (5 bases each). Sequenced sample: blood. CDR3 sequence reads: CASSLDLGAGELFF. The DNA for the CDR3 is TGTGCCAGCAGCTTGGATTTGGGGGCCGGGGAGCTGTTTTTT.